Below are 9 T cell receptor beta chains sequenced from a single sample in a study of T cell clonality in common variable immunodeficiency. No antigen has been identified for these receptors. Here immunoSEQ multiplex PCR was the method, and the copy in TCRdb shows in-frame clones only, minus some. The sample shows about 26,000 clones, none of them appearing just once. Study-wide results and caveats: Common variable immunodeficiency TCR beta sequences reportedly had fewer deletions and N-nucleotide insertions.

Specimen: peripheral blood mononuclear cells. These receptors were obtained from a human donor with common variable immunodeficiency.

With regard to this clone: The same CDR3 arises from other DNA sequences in this sample as well. CDR3 bases read: TGTGCCAGCAGTAGGGACATCACCGGGGAG. This encodes CASSRDITGE. The whole CDR3 region reads CASSRDITGELFF. J is TRBJ2-2 and V is TRBV7-3; D possibly corresponds to TRBD1 (6 bases). The read ends 3 residues before the CDR3 terminus; that terminus is restored from the germline J gene. Trimming stripped 6 bases from V and 4 bases from J, with 9 bases between. The CDR3 extends over 13 amino acids. From germline, CDR1 is SGHTA and CDR2 FQGTGA.

Note on this clone: Read coverage stops 3 residues before the CDR3 terminus; the germline J gene supplies the remainder. The V gene is TRBV29-1, the J gene TRBJ2-5, with 7 nucleotides matching TRBD1. The length of the CDR3 is 12 residues. The ends lost 2 bases at V and 4 bases at J; junction bases unmatched: 1. Germline V CDR1 and CDR2: SQVTM, ANQGSEA. The CDR3 is CSVEKGAETQYF. CDR3 DNA (partial): TGCAGCGTTGAAAAGGGGGCAGAGACC.

The table lists this clone with a few counts. The read halts 3 residues ahead of the CDR3 end, with the missing end drawn from the germline J gene. This chain joins TRBV5-6 and TRBJ2-7, with D hard to call. Trimming cost V 3 bases and J 6 bases, with 13 bases left between them. This CDR3 contains 13 residues. CDR1 and CDR2 (germline): SGHDT, YYEEEE. CDR3 sequence: CASSSLLGVEQYF. CDR3 DNA (partial): TGTGCCAGCAGCTCGCTTCTAGGAGTCGAG.

This CDR3 reads CASSLVSPVEQFF. The DNA read from the CDR3 is TGTGCCAGCAGCTTAGTAAGCCCGGTTGAG. This chain connects TRBV7-9 to TRBJ2-1, with D unclear. The read ends 3 residues before the CDR3 terminus; that terminus is restored from the germline J gene. Germline CDR1 reads SEHNR; CDR2 reads FQNEAQ (reference sequence). The germline V and J ends were trimmed by 1 base and 9 bases, with 10 bases remaining between them. This CDR3 is 13 amino acids long.

Of note for this clone: The read halts 3 residues ahead of the CDR3 end, with the missing end drawn from the germline J gene. V is TRBV18 and J is TRBJ2-1, with 12 nucleotides matching TRBD2. The CDR3 spans 17 residues. Trimming removed 2 bases from V and 6 bases from J; junction bases left unmatched: 8. Germline lookup yields CDR1 KGHSH and CDR2 LQKENI. The sequenced part of the CDR3 DNA is TGTGCCAGCTCACCATCGACTAGCGGGAGTCTACCCAATGAG. It encodes CASSPSTSGSLPNE. The full CDR3 protein is CASSPSTSGSLPNEQFF.

This clone was found many times. The read falls 3 residues short of the CDR3 end, and the missing part is taken from the germline J gene. V and J are TRBV2 and TRBJ2-3; 11 nucleotides match TRBD1. This CDR3 spans 15 amino acids. CDR1 is SNHLY, CDR2 FYNNEI, per germline. The junction had 8 bases not matched to a gene; V was cut back by 6 bases and J by 6 bases. The CDR3 DNA, read in part, is TGTGCCAGCAGACCCGGGACAGGGGGTTACGATACG. Translating gives CASRPGTGGYDT. The entire CDR3 sequence reads CASRPGTGGYDTQYF. The whole variable domain, filled in from reference TRBV2 and TRBJ2-3, reads EPEVTQTPSHQVTQMGQEVILRCVPISNHLYFYWYRQILGQKVEFLVSFYNNEISEKSEIFDDQFSVERPDGSNFTLKIRSTKLEDSAMYFCASRPGTGGYDTQYFGPGTRLTVL.

This clone was observed many times. The missing CDR3 end, 3 residues past where the read stops, is filled in from the germline J gene. The chain couples TRBV19 to TRBJ2-1, with 9 nucleotides matching TRBD2. CDR3 length: 14 amino acids. V trimming: 7 bases; J trimming: 9 bases; junction bases outside the gene matches: 10. Germline V lookup: CDR1 LNHDA, CDR2 SQIVND (reference sequence). The CDR3 sequence: CASKLAGSQGEQFF. CDR3 bases read: TGTGCCAGTAAGCTAGCGGGATCTCAGGGTGAG.

With respect to this clone: The read falls 3 residues short of the CDR3 end, and the missing part is taken from the germline J gene. The chain has TRBV2 and TRBJ2-1, with D possibly matching TRBD1 (6 bases). The CDR3 loop spans 15 amino acids. Deletions cut 8 bases from V and 0 bases from J, with 14 bases between. Per germline, CDR1 SNHLY and CDR2 FYNNEI. The covered CDR3 bases are TGTGCCAGCTGCTCAGGGGCCCGCTCCTACAATGAG. It specifies CASCSGARSYNE. The whole CDR3 region reads CASCSGARSYNEQFF.

This clone was picked up many times. Incomplete CDR3 DNA: TGCAGTGCTAGAGATCAACCCCGCGTGATTACAGATACG. It yields the protein CSARDQPRVITDT. The entire CDR3 is CSARDQPRVITDTQYF. The chain carries TRBV20-1 and TRBJ2-3; no clear D gene. The read terminates 3 residues before the CDR3 end, so the remaining end is supplied by the germline J gene. V lost 0 bases to trimming and J lost 3 bases, with 16 bases between them. CDR3 length equals 16 residues. Germline V gene sequence: CDR1 DFQATT, CDR2 SNEGSKA (reference sequence).